The entry below gives a single T cell receptor (beta chain) sequence along with its context. Its cognate antigen is unknown. This sample was included in a study of cytomegalovirus exposure and HLA in healthy donors. PCR involved 60 Vbeta and 13 Jbeta primers. The repertoire was sequenced with immunoSEQ multiplex PCR; TCRdb's copy has only in-frame clones and lacks some. The sample includes approximately 150,000 clones, about 83% of them seen just once. Findings and limits, study-wide: More clonal expansion characterized HLA-associated TCR beta chains than equally common others in a later analysis. There were some public TCRs occurring in many donors, but most TCR sequences were rare. Sequencing probably produced one cluster of sequence variants that were highly shared. In presence/absence analyses, roughly uniform sequencing depth across donors was assumed.

This clonotype originated in a girl between 10 and 17 years old in good health and CMV-seropositive. Source material: PBMCs.

The CDR3 protein is CASSSTGYEQYF. CDR3 DNA sequence: TGTGCCAGCAGCTCTACAGGATACGAGCAGTACTTC. The chain combines TRBV7-9 with TRBJ2-7; tentative D call: TRBD1 (5 bases). CDR3 length equals 12 residues. The germline V gene encodes CDR1 SEHNR and CDR2 FQNEAQ (reference sequence). V lost 4 bases to trimming and J lost 4 bases, with 8 bases between them.